The clone carrying this T cell receptor beta chain was observed at least ten times. The V gene lost 0 bases and the J gene lost 1 base, with 10 bases spanning the gap. Germline V gene data show CDR1 as SGDLS and CDR2 as YYNGEE. CDR3 size: 15 residues. The sample belongs to a study of T-cell reconstitution after alpha-beta-depleted transplantation in children. For TCRbeta, the library was prepared with unique molecular identifiers. Via MiXCR, TCRdb re-called the PCR reads, giving one row per CDR3 protein. The data contain about 170,000 distinct CDR3 sequences, around 10% of them singletons. Source: PBMCs, taken before TCRalphabeta/CD19-depleted stem cell transplant. This clonotype was sampled from a boy aged 2 to 9 with acute myeloid leukemia, due to receive a stem cell transplant. The rearrangement links TRBV9 to TRBJ1-2; D is undetermined. CDR3 coding DNA: TGTGCCAGCAGCGTAGCTCCAGACCTTAACTATGGCTACACCTTC. It codes for CASSVAPDLNYGYTF.